The sequence of this TCR beta chain was determined in a study of cytomegalovirus exposure and HLA in healthy donors. This clone was picked up a small number of times. Its target is unknown. In the PCR, 60 Vbeta and 13 Jbeta primers were used. Using immunoSEQ multiplex PCR, the repertoire was profiled, and TCRdb retains in-frame clones only, with some absent. In the table there are approximately 110,000 clones, roughly three fifths of which are singletons. Germline-derived CDR1 and CDR2 are MNHEY and SVGAGI. The CDR3 length is 13 residues. V was trimmed by 6 bases and J by 2 bases, leaving 9 bases between them. Study outcomes and limitations: Fewer N-insertions than the roughly 700-donor mean were reportedly shown by an Asian-associated ancestry cluster in a later analysis. Upon later analysis, TCR association rates were observed to vary by HLA locus, being highest for DRB1 and lowest for HLA-C. The CMV antigen specificity of a few CMV-associated chains was confirmed through in vitro analysis. What was likely a sequencing artifact was a cluster of highly shared sequence variants.

The sequenced material came from PBMCs. The chain employs TRBV6-5 and TRBJ2-3; perhaps TRBD2 as D (6 bases). The sequence derives from a man aged 30 to 39 in good health and CMV-seropositive. This CDR3 reads CASRGLHTDTQYF. The CDR3 nucleotides are TGTGCCAGCAGAGGACTACACACAGATACGCAGTATTTT.